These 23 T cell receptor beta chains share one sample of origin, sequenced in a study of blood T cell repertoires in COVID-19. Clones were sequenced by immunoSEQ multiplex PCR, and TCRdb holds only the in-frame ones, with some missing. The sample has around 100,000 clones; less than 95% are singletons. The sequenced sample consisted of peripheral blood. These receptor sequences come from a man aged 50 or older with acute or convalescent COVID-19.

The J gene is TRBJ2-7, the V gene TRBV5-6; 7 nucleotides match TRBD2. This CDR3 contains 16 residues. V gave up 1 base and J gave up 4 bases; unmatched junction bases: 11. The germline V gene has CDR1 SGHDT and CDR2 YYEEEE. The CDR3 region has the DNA TGTGCCAGCAGCTTGCTACTGGCGGGAGTCAATTACGAGCAGTACTTC. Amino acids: CASSLLLAGVNYEQYF.

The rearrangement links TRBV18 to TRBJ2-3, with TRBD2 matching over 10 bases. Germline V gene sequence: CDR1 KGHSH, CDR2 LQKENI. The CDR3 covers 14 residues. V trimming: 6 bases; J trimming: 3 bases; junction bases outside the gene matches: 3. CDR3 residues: CASSQTSGTDTQYF. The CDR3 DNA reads TGTGCCAGCTCGCAGACTAGCGGGACAGATACGCAGTATTTT.

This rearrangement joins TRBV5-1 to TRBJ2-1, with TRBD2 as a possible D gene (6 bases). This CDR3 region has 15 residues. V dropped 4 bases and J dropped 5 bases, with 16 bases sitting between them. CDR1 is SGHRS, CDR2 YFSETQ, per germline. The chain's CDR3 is CASSNGRGRNNEQFF. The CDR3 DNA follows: TGCGCCAGCAGCAACGGGAGAGGCAGGAACAATGAGCAGTTCTTC.

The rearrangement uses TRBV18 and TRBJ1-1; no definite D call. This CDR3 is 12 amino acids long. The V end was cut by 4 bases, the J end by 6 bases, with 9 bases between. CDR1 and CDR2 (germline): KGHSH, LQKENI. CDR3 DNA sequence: TGTGCCAGCTCACTTGCAGGATCTGAAGCTTTCTTT. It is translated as CASSLAGSEAFF. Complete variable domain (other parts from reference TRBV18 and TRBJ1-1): NAGVMQNPRHLVRRRGQEARLRCSPMKGHSHVYWYRQLPEEGLKFMVYLQKENIIDESGMPKERFSAEFPKEGPSILRIQQVVRGDSAAYFCASSLAGSEAFFGQGTRLTVV.

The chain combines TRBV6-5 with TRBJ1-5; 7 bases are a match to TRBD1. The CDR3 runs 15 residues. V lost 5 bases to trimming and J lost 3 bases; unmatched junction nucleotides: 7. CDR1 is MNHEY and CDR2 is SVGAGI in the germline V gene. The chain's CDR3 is CASSTTGSYNQPQHF. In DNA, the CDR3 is TGTGCCAGCAGTACGACAGGGTCGTACAATCAGCCCCAGCATTTT.

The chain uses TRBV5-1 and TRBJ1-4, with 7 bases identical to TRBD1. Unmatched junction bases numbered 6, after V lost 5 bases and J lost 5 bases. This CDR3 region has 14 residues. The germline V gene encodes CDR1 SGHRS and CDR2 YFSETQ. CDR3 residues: CASREGTANEKLFF. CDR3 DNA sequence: TGCGCCAGCAGGGAGGGGACAGCGAATGAAAAACTGTTTTTT. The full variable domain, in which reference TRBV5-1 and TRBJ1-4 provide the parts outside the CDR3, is KAGVTQTPRYLIKTRGQQVTLSCSPISGHRSVSWYQQTPGQGLQFLFEYFSETQRNKGNFPGRFSGRQFSNSRSEMNVSTLELGDSALYLCASREGTANEKLFFGSGTQLSVL.

The CDR3 reads CASSEFTGISEAFF. As DNA, the CDR3 is TGTGCCAGCAGTGAGTTTACAGGGATTAGTGAAGCTTTCTTT. V and J are TRBV2 and TRBJ1-1; the D gene is possibly TRBD1 (6 bases). V gave up 3 bases and J gave up 7 bases, with 15 bases separating them. Per germline, CDR1 SNHLY and CDR2 FYNNEI. The CDR3 spans 14 residues. Full variable domain (outside the CDR3, taken from reference TRBV2 and TRBJ1-1): EPEVTQTPSHQVTQMGQEVILRCVPISNHLYFYWYRQILGQKVEFLVSFYNNEISEKSEIFDDQFSVERPDGSNFTLKIRSTKLEDSAMYFCASSEFTGISEAFFGQGTRLTVV.

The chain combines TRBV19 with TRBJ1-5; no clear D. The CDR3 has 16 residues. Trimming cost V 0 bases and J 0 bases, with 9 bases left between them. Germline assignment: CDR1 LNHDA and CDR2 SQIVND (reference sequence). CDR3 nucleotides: TGTGCCAGTAGTATAGACCATTTCTATAGCAATCAGCCCCAGCATTTT. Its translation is CASSIDHFYSNQPQHF.

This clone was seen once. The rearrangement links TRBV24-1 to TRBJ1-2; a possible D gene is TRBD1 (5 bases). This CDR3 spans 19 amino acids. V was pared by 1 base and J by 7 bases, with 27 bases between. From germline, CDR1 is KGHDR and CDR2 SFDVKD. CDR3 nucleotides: TGTGCCACCAGTGATTTAGGTATTTCGGACACCTCCGATTGGGGTGGCTACACCTTC. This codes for CATSDLGISDTSDWGGYTF.

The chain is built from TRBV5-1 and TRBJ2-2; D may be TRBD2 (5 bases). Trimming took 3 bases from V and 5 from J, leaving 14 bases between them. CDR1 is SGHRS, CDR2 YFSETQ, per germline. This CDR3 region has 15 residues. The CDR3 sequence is CASSSGISRTGELFF. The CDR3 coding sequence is TGCGCCAGCAGCTCCGGGATTTCGCGGACCGGGGAGCTGTTTTTT.

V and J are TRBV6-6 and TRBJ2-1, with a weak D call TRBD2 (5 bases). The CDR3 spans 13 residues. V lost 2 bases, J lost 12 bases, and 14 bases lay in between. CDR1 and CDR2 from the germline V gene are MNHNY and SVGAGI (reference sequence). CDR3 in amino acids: CASSYDGQAGQFF. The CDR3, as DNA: TGTGCCAGCAGTTACGACGGCCAGGCGGGGCAGTTCTTC.

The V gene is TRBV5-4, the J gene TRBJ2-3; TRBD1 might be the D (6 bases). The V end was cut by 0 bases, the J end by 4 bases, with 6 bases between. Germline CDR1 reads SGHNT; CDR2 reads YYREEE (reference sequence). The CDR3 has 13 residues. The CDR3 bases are TGTGCCAGCAGCTTGGCAGGGGCAGATACGCAGTATTTT. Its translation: CASSLAGADTQYF.

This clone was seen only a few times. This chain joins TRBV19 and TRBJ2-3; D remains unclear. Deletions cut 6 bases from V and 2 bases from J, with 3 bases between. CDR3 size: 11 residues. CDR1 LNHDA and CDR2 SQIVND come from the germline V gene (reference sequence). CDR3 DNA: TGTGCCAGTAGCTTCACAGATACGCAGTATTTT. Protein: CASSFTDTQYF. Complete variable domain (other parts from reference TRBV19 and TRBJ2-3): DGGITQSPKYLFRKEGQNVTLSCEQNLNHDAMYWYRQDPGQGLRLIYYSQIVNDFQKGDIAEGYSVSREKKESFPLTVTSAQKNPTAFYLCASSFTDTQYFGPGTRLTVL.

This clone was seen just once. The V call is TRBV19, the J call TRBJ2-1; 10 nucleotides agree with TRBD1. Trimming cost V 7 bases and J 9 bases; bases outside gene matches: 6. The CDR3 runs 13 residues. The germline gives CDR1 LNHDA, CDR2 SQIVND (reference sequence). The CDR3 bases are TGTGCCAGTACGGGACAGGGGTCTGGTGAGCAGTTCTTC. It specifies CASTGQGSGEQFF.

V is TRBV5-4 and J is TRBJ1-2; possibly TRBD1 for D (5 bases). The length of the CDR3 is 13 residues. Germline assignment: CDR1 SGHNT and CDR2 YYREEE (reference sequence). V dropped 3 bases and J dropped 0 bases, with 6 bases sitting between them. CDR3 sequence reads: CASSWGANYGYTF. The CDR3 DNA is TGTGCCAGCAGCTGGGGGGCTAACTATGGCTACACCTTC.

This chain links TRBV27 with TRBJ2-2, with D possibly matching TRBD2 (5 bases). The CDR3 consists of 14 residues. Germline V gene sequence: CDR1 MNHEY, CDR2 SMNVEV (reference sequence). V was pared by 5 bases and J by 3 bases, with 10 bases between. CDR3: CASSLIGDTGELFF. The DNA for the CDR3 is TGTGCCAGCAGTCTGATCGGGGACACCGGGGAGCTGTTTTTT.

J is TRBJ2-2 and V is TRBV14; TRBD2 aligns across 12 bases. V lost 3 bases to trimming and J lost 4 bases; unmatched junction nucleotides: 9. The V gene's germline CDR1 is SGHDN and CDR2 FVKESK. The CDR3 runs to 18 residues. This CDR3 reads CASSQALPGLAGTGELFF. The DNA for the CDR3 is TGTGCCAGCAGCCAGGCCCTGCCGGGACTAGCGGGCACCGGGGAGCTGTTTTTT.

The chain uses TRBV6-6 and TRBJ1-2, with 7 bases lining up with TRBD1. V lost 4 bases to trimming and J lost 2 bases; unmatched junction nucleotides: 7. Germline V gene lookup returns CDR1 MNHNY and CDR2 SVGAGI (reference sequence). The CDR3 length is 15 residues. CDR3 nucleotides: TGTGCCAGCAGTTTGACGGGACAGCTAAACTATGGCTACACCTTC. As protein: CASSLTGQLNYGYTF.

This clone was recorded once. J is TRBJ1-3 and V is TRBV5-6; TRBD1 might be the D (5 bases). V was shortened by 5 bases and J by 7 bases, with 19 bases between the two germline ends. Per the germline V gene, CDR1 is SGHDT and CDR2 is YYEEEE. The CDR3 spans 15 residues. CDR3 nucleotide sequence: TGTGCCAGCAGACCCCAGGGAACCATAGGGAACACCATATATTTT. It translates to CASRPQGTIGNTIYF.

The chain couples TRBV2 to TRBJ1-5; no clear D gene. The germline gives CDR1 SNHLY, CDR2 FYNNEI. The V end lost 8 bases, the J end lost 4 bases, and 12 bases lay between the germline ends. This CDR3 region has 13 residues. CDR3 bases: TGTGCCAGCGTCCTAGATCAGAATCAGCCCCAGCATTTT. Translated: CASVLDQNQPQHF. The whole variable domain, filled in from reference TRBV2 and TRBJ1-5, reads EPEVTQTPSHQVTQMGQEVILRCVPISNHLYFYWYRQILGQKVEFLVSFYNNEISEKSEIFDDQFSVERPDGSNFTLKIRSTKLEDSAMYFCASVLDQNQPQHFGDGTRLSIL.

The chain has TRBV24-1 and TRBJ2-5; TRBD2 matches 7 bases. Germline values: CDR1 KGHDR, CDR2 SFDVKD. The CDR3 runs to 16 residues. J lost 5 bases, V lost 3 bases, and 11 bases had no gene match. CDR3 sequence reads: CATSDRVVGRGETQYF. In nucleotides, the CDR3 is TGTGCCACCAGTGATCGGGTTGTGGGGAGGGGCGAGACCCAGTACTTC.

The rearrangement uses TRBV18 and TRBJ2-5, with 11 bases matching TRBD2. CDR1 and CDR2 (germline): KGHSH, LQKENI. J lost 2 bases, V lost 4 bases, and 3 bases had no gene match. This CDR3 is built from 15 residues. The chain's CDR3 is CASSLTSGNQETQYF. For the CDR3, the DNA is TGTGCCAGCTCACTGACTAGCGGGAATCAAGAGACCCAGTACTTC.

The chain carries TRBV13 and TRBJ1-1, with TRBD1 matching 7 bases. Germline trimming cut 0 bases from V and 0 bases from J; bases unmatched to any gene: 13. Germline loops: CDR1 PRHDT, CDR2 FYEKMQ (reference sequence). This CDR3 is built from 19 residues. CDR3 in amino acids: CASSLGLGQWRSMNTEAFF. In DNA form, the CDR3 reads TGTGCCAGCAGCTTAGGCCTGGGACAGTGGAGAAGCATGAACACTGAAGCTTTCTTT.